These 2 T cell receptor beta chains share one sample of origin, sequenced in a study of cytomegalovirus exposure and HLA in healthy donors. This PCR relied on a set of 60 Vbeta primers and 13 Jbeta primers. Clones were read by immunoSEQ multiplex PCR, and TCRdb kept only the in-frame ones, dropping some. Of under 150,000 clones listed, about 79% are singletons. The sequencing sample was made of PBMCs. These receptors were taken from a man between 35 and 55 years old in good health and CMV-seropositive.

The chain recombines TRBV27 with TRBJ1-2; possible D gene TRBD1, 6 bases. The germline V gene has CDR1 MNHEY and CDR2 SMNVEV (reference sequence). There are 15 residues in the CDR3. V lost 8 bases, J lost 4 bases, and 20 bases lay in between. The CDR3 protein is CASGSSGADVYGYTF. CDR3 coding DNA: TGTGCCAGCGGCAGCTCAGGGGCAGATGTCTATGGCTACACCTTC.

The V call is TRBV4-1, the J call TRBJ2-2; 10 bases line up with TRBD1. V was pared by 6 bases and J by 0 bases, with 4 bases of the junction left unmatched. CDR1 MGHRA and CDR2 YSYEKL come from the germline V gene. The CDR3 runs 16 residues. The DNA for the CDR3 is TGCGCCAGCAGGGACAGGGGGATTTCGAACACCGGGGAGCTGTTTTTT. Translation gives CASRDRGISNTGELFF.